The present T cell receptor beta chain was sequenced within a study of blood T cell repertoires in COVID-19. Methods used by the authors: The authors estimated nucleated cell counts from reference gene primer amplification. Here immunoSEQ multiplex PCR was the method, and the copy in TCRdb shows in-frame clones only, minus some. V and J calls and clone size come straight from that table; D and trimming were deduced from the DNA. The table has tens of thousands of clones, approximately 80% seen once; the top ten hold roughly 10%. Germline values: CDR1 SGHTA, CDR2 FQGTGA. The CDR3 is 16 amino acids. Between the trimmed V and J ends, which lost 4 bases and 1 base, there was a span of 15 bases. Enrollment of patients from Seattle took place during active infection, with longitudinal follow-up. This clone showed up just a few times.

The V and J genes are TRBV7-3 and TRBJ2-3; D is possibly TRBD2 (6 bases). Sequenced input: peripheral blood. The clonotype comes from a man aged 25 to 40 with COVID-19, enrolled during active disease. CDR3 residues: CASSSNRGGGTDTQYF. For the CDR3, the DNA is TGTGCCAGCAGCTCGAACCGGGGCGGGGGCACAGATACGCAGTATTTT.